Described below is a single TCR beta chain sequence and its context. In TCRdb, the RT-PCR reads were re-called with MiXCR into one record per CDR3 protein. The sample has about 650,000 distinct CDR3 sequences; 12% to 15% are singletons. The CDR3 runs 15 residues. CDR1 and CDR2 (germline): SGHTA, FQGTGA. V lost 5 bases and J lost 7; bases outside the gene matches: 3. These data are taken from a study of response to subunit inactivated influenza vaccine. The chain carries TRBV7-3 and TRBJ2-2, with TRBD2 matching over 14 bases. The material was PBMCs from blood, obtained about 14 days before vaccination. This TCR was recovered from a man in his fifties or sixties who received an inactivated influenza vaccine. CDR3 loop: CASSTGLAGVGELFF. CDR3 bases: TGTGCCAGCAGCACGGGACTAGCGGGAGTCGGGGAGCTGTTTTTT.